This entry describes one T cell receptor (beta chain). This clonotype was seen more than once but under ten times. It has no known antigen specificity. Per-nucleotide qualities are absent, and no much larger clonotype sits a single base away. This specimen belongs to a study of T cells in Graves' hyperthyroidism and ophthalmopathy (dated by TCRdb to between 2017 and 2020). Looking at the study overall: Peripheral blood was sampled at the time of initial diagnosis, prior to any treatment. An independent validation cohort of 18 to 20 hyperthyroidism patients and about 16 patients who later progressed to ophthalmopathy tested prospective prediction of ophthalmopathy. To identify distinguishing TCR V-J signatures, a discovery cohort of 100 patients was used, comprising under 45 with Graves' ophthalmopathy and around 57 with stable Graves' hyperthyroidism. Following sampling, methimazole starting at 30 mg daily was given to hyperthyroidism patients, and high-dose intravenous methylprednisolone was given to ophthalmopathy patients. The paper reports TCR Vbeta CDR3 sequencing of over 120 peripheral blood samples: around 41 ophthalmopathy, some 80 hyperthyroidism and around 17 progressor patients. The study also compared thyroid tissue and blood T-cell repertoires from 6 or 7 Graves' hyperthyroidism patients. For training and testing, the 95 to 100 patients in the discovery cohort were randomly divided in a 7:3 ratio.

Looking up the germline V gene yields CDR1 MGHRA and CDR2 YSYEKL. The CDR3 sequence holds 14 residues, the cysteine and phenylalanine included. Of the read, only the CDR3 DNA is kept; its 42 bases are in frame from base 1. Clipping removes 8 bases from V and 9 bases from J, with 12 as the unmatched junction base count. The research as a whole found: Most expanded thyroid clonotypes (frequency above 0.001) were also detected in blood, suggesting blood repertoires may reflect thyroid immune responses. In validation, the model predicted progression to ophthalmopathy a median of roughly 6.2 months before onset, with around 70% sensitivity and almost 75% specificity. A model built on a 13 V-J signature distinguished ophthalmopathy from stable hyperthyroidism, reaching over 85% sensitivity and about 81% specificity in cross-validation and 80%/75% in testing. Sample size was not statistically predetermined, and investigators were not blinded to group allocation.

TCR beta CDR3 regions were amplified from RNA transcripts. A first-round RT-PCR of the TCR CDR3 used the HTBI primer set with the Qiagen OneStep RT-PCR kit. A second multiplex PCR round built the libraries, followed by size selection and purification. Paired-end sequencing of the libraries was performed with 100 bp reads on an Illumina HiSeq2000. The source study handled its data this way. SOAPnuke was used to process the raw data, with reads discarded if the reads contained adapters or uncalled bases, had a mean Phred below 15, or lacked an exact constant-primer or identifier match. COPE v1.2.5 was used to merge high-quality paired reads, and clonotypes were defined as unique nucleotide sequences. MiTCR v1.1 was used to align the clonotypes against IMGT TRBV, TRBD and TRBJ reference segments. Only V-J combinations with frequency above 0.0001, covering about 99% of repertoires, were analysed. The TCS score was defined as F50 (clonal expansion) divided by E x V (chaos), with BLOSUM62-based TCRdist calculated between CDR3 peptides within each V-J. Welch's t-statistics and random forest reduced just over 500 V-J features to roughly 13, which were used in a naive Bayes classifier (R e1071). TCRdb took the public reads, trimmed them with fastp at Q25, ran MiXCR for clone calling and kept in-frame beta chains. A single entry per CDR3 protein holds the most common genes and DNA from its merged rows. None of the V and J calls come from the authors' own analysis; TCRdb made them. The sample table shows more than 300,000 distinct CDR3 sequences, and about 18% are seen once. Of the sample, around 40% falls within the top ten clones.

In the ophthalmopathy patients, disease was moderately to severely active, with a Clinical Activity Score of 3 or more, a NOSPECS grade of 4 or more, and a duration of less than 3 months. Exclusion was applied to patients with uncontrolled infections, other autoimmune diseases, pregnancy or lactation. Diagnoses were based on clinical symptoms, serum thyroxine and TRAb, thyroid ultrasound and orbital computed tomography. Ficoll-Paque density gradient centrifugation was used to isolate PBMCs from 9.5 to 10 ml of fresh peripheral blood. Total RNA was extracted using Trizol reagent, and RNA quality was assessed on an Agilent 2100 Bioanalyzer.

This receptor was taken from a young man with Graves' ophthalmopathy. The V and J segments used are TRBV4-1 and TRBJ2-1; 8 bases in between match TRBD2. Sequences were obtained from blood. CDR3 protein: CASGAGGGGGEQFF. The DNA sequence reads TGCGCCAGCGGCGCGGGGGGAGGTGGGGGTGAGCAGTTCTTC.